This is a list of T cell receptor beta chains from one sample in a study of T cell responses to AZD1222 COVID-19 vaccine. Method: immunoSEQ multiplex PCR; TCRdb's copy keeps in-frame clones and lacks some. The sample lists 99,000 or so clones, 86% occurring once. Source: peripheral blood, taken 28 days after the second dose of the MenACWY control vaccine. The receptor set was obtained from an adult who received the MenACWY meningococcal vaccine as a control. Each CDR3 is given with its conserved first and last residue. Each record gives: clone size, J gene, D gene, V gene, CDR3 DNA, CDR3 protein. D genes are given only for firm matches. Some rows have no size entry. The others give once, few or many, or a class for an expanded clone.

>once|TRBJ1-5|NA|TRBV27
TGTGCCAGCAGTTTATCGCCAAATCAGCCCCAGCATTTT
CASSLSPNQPQHF
>NA|TRBJ1-3|TRBD1|TRBV4-2
TGTGCCAGCAGCCAAACCGGGACAGCTGGAAACACCATATATTTT
CASSQTGTAGNTIYF
>NA|TRBJ2-3|NA|TRBV3-1/TRBV3-2
TGTGCCAGCAGCTTTAACACGAGTTATAGCACAGATACGCAGTATTTT
CASSFNTSYSTDTQYF
>NA|TRBJ1-1|TRBD1|TRBV5-1
TGCGCCAGCAGCCCGATCGACAGGGAGGGGACTGAAGCTTTCTTT
CASSPIDREGTEAFF
>NA|TRBJ2-5|TRBD2|TRBV11-1
TGTGCCAGCAGTATAGCGGGGGCGCAAGAGACCCAGTACTTC
CASSIAGAQETQYF
>NA|TRBJ2-7|TRBD2|TRBV10-3
TGTGCCATCAGGCGACTAGCGGGGAACGAGCAGTACTTC
CAIRRLAGNEQYF
>NA|TRBJ1-2|NA|TRBV4-1
TGCGCCAGCAGCCAAGTGCTTCTTGGGACGGAAAACTATGGCTACACCTTC
CASSQVLLGTENYGYTF
>NA|TRBJ1-2|NA|TRBV7-9
TGTGCCAGCAGCACTTCGACAGCTAACTATGGCTACACCTTC
CASSTSTANYGYTF
>NA|TRBJ1-2|TRBD1|TRBV4-2
TGTGCCAGCAGCCCTCGGACAGGCTTCAACTATGGCTACACCTTC
CASSPRTGFNYGYTF
>NA|TRBJ1-2|TRBD1|TRBV18
TGTGCCAGCTCACCACTCGACAGGGTTTATGGCTACACCTTC
CASSPLDRVYGYTF
>NA|TRBJ2-3|TRBD2|TRBV6-2/TRBV6-3
TGTGCCAGCAGTTCGGCGGGGGGCTCTAGCACAGATACGCAGTATTTT
CASSSAGGSSTDTQYF
>NA|TRBJ1-2|NA|TRBV30
TGTGCCTGGAGTGTAGTTAGTGGTGGCTACACCTTC
CAWSVVSGGYTF
>NA|TRBJ1-2|NA|TRBV5-4
TGTGCCAGCAGCTTCCCAGCTAACTATGGCTACACCTTC
CASSFPANYGYTF
>NA|TRBJ1-2|NA|TRBV6-4
TGTGCCAGCAGCCCCCGGCAGGGGCCCTACAACTATGGCTACACCTTC
CASSPRQGPYNYGYTF
>NA|TRBJ1-2|NA|TRBV6-1
TGTGCCAGCAGTGAAGGGGCTCAGGGTCGCTACACCTTC
CASSEGAQGRYTF
>once|TRBJ2-3|NA|TRBV4-2
TGTGCCAGCAGTTACAGACCGTCCGTTGGCACAGATACGCAGTATTTT
CASSYRPSVGTDTQYF
>NA|TRBJ1-3|NA|TRBV6-5
TGTGCCAGCAGTCCCGGTCATATCTCTGGAAACACCATATATTTT
CASSPGHISGNTIYF
>NA|TRBJ1-6|NA|TRBV7-9
TGTGCCAGCAGCTTAGAGAGTAATTCACCCCTCCACTTT
CASSLESNSPLHF
>NA|TRBJ1-2|TRBD1|TRBV2
TGTGCCACTCCAGGGGGTTCCTATGGCTACACCTTC
CATPGGSYGYTF
>once|TRBJ1-1|TRBD1|TRBV2
TGTGCCAGTTTGGCAGGGGGGGTCCTGTCTGAAGCTTTCTTT
CASLAGGVLSEAFF
>few|TRBJ1-3|NA|TRBV28
TGTGCCAGCAGGACAGGTTACTCTGGAAACACCATATATTTT
CASRTGYSGNTIYF
>NA|TRBJ1-1|NA|TRBV7-3
TGTGCCAGCAGCCACGAAGGGGACACTGAAGCTTTCTTT
CASSHEGDTEAFF
>NA|TRBJ1-2|NA|TRBV7-2
TGTGCCAGCAGCTTAGACAGATCTAATGGCTACACCTTC
CASSLDRSNGYTF
>NA|TRBJ1-1|NA|TRBV11-2
TGTGCCAGCAGCTCCTCCGGGCAGGGGAACACTGAAGCTTTCTTT
CASSSSGQGNTEAFF
>NA|TRBJ2-7|TRBD1|TRBV19
TGTGCCAGTAGTATAGCTGGGACAGAATCCTACGAGCAGTACTTC
CASSIAGTESYEQYF
>NA|TRBJ1-6|NA|TRBV7-3
TGTGCCAGCAGCGGAGCCCGAGGAGGCCACGGGAAATTTTCACCCCTCCACTTT
CASSGARGGHGKFSPLHF
>NA|TRBJ1-1|NA|TRBV6-5
TGTGCCAGCAGTAAGATTACTATGAACACTGAAGCTTTCTTT
CASSKITMNTEAFF
>NA|TRBJ1-1|TRBD1|TRBV5-8
TGTGCCAGCAGCCGCGGGACAGGGGCGGTCACTGAAGCTTTCTTT
CASSRGTGAVTEAFF
>NA|TRBJ2-1|NA|TRBV6-5
TGTGCCAGCAGTTACACATCCCAGACAGGCAAGCAGTTCTTC
CASSYTSQTGKQFF
>NA|TRBJ2-5|TRBD2|TRBV9
TGTGCCAGCAGCCCCGCGGGGGTTACGGAGACCCAGTACTTC
CASSPAGVTETQYF
>NA|TRBJ1-2|NA|TRBV27
TGTGCCAGCAGTTTAAACAGAGTCAACTATGGCTACACCTTC
CASSLNRVNYGYTF
>NA|TRBJ1-1|TRBD1|TRBV7-6
TGTGCCAGCAGCTCCACCGGGACAGGGGTTAGGGGCACTGAAGCTTTCTTT
CASSSTGTGVRGTEAFF
>NA|TRBJ2-7|NA|TRBV28
TGTGCCAGCAGTTCCCCCTACGAGCAGTACTTC
CASSSPYEQYF
>NA|TRBJ2-3|TRBD2|TRBV7-3
TGTGCCAGCAGCTTAGGCGGGACTACTTCAGATACGCAGTATTTT
CASSLGGTTSDTQYF
>NA|TRBJ1-5|NA|TRBV6-2/TRBV6-3
TGTGCCAGCAGTCGCAGGGTATATAGCAATCAGCCCCAGCATTTT
CASSRRVYSNQPQHF
>NA|TRBJ2-7|TRBD2|TRBV5-1
TGCGCCAGCAGCCCCCCCTTAGCGGGGCCGGCCGAGCAGTACTTC
CASSPPLAGPAEQYF
>NA|TRBJ2-1|TRBD1|TRBV7-9
TGTGCCAGCAGCTTCGGGACAGGGGGTAAGGTTGAGCAGTTCTTC
CASSFGTGGKVEQFF
>NA|TRBJ2-2|NA|TRBV7-7
TGTGCTAGCAGCTTAGCACAGAGCGCGAACACCGGGGAGCTGTTTTTT
CASSLAQSANTGELFF
>NA|TRBJ2-3|TRBD2|TRBV14
TGTGCCAGCAGCCCAATCCCTAGCGGGGGGCGGACCACAGATACGCAGTATTTT
CASSPIPSGGRTTDTQYF
>NA|TRBJ1-3|NA|TRBV6-4
TGTGCCAGCAGTGACTTGGGCCACTCTGGAAACACCATATATTTT
CASSDLGHSGNTIYF
>once|TRBJ1-4|NA|TRBV19
TGTGCCAGTAGTATGCCTGGCTGGGGTGAAAAACTGTTTTTT
CASSMPGWGEKLFF
>NA|TRBJ2-3|NA|TRBV6-5
TGTGCCAGCACTCCTGGGGGACCGAGCACAGATACGCAGTATTTT
CASTPGGPSTDTQYF
>NA|TRBJ1-2|NA|TRBV29-1
TGCAGCGTTGAACGGCTGGAATATGGCTACACCTTC
CSVERLEYGYTF
>NA|TRBJ1-3|NA|TRBV7-2
TGTGCCAGCAGCTTAAACCCAAGAGGGTCTGGAAACACCATATATTTT
CASSLNPRGSGNTIYF
>NA|TRBJ2-5|NA|TRBV21-1
TGTGCCAGCAGCAACAGAGAGACCCAGTACTTC
CASSNRETQYF
>NA|TRBJ2-3|NA|TRBV2
TGTGCCAGCAGTGATCAGGGGATAGTTAGCACAGATACGCAGTATTTT
CASSDQGIVSTDTQYF
>NA|TRBJ1-1|NA|TRBV4-3
TGCGCCAGCAGCCAACAAAGGTACACTGAAGCTTTCTTT
CASSQQRYTEAFF
>NA|TRBJ2-3|NA|TRBV6-5
TGTGCCACACGTGCGACTACCTCGCAGTATTTT
CATRATTSQYF
>NA|TRBJ2-7|TRBD1|TRBV7-9
TGTGCCAGCAGCTACAGGGGCCACGAGCAGTACTTC
CASSYRGHEQYF
>NA|TRBJ2-5|TRBD1|TRBV19
TGTGCCAGTAGTGAGTACAGGGGCCCACAAGAGACCCAGTACTTC
CASSEYRGPQETQYF
>NA|TRBJ1-1|TRBD1|TRBV6-2/TRBV6-3
TGTGCCAGCAGTGGACAGGGGGCCAGGAACACTGAAGCTTTCTTT
CASSGQGARNTEAFF